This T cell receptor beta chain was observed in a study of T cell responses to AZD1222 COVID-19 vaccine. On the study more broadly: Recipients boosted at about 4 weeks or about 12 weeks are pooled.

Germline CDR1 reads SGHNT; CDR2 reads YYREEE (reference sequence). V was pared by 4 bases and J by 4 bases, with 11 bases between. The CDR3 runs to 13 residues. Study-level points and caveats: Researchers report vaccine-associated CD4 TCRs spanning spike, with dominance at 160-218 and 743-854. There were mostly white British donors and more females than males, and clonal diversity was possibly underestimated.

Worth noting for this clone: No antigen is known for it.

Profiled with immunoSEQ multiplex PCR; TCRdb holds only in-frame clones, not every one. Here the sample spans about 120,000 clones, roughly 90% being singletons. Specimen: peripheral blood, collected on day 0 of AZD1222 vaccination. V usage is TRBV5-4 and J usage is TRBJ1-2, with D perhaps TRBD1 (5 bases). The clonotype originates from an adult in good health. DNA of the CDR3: TGTGCCAGCAGCCCGGGGGGGGGCTATGGCTACACCTTC. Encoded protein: CASSPGGGYGYTF.